Presented here are 2 T cell receptor beta chains from one specimen sequenced in a study of technical replicates of blood from a few donors (dated by TCRdb to about 2017). The library came from the immunoSEQ multiplex PCR assay. Here the immuneACCESS table is served through TCRdb, limited to in-frame sequences with V and J called. Missing clones are a known gap in these copies; in checked studies unresolved V genes cover under half, and the rest lacks a known reason. The sample table contains 91,000 or so clones; only one count was recorded for nearly 97% of them. The ten largest make up roughly 0.28% of the sample. The sequenced sample was T cells isolated from PBMCs. The receptors stem from a human donor in good health.

This sequence joins TRBV28 and TRBJ1-5, with 7 bases identical to TRBD1. The germline V gene has CDR1 MDHEN and CDR2 SYDVKM. CDR3 size: 17 residues. The V and J ends lost 3 bases and 0 bases, in that order; junction bases with no gene match: 8. The CDR3 reads CASSFAGTVLSNQPQHF. CDR3 nucleotides: TGTGCCAGCAGTTTCGCCGGGACAGTCCTTAGCAATCAGCCCCAGCATTTT.

The chain uses TRBV30 and TRBJ1-6; D is undetermined. There are 14 residues in the CDR3. Deletions cut 1 base from V and 3 bases from J, with 7 bases between. Germline assignment: CDR1 GTSNPN and CDR2 SVGIG (reference sequence). The CDR3, as DNA: TGTGCCTGGAGTGGTTCTCTCTATAATTCACCCCTCCACTTT. Its translation is CAWSGSLYNSPLHF.